Here is one T cell receptor (beta chain) with its context. This may come from a read error, since a much larger clone is one base off. The same CDR3 arises from other DNA sequences in this sample as well. Method: immunoSEQ multiplex PCR; TCRdb's copy keeps in-frame clones and lacks some. Here the sample spans hundreds of thousands of clones, 70% being singletons. These data come from a study of cytotoxic CD8 clonotypes in ibrutinib-treated CLL. Study background: Response was recorded as partial in 24 patients and complete in 2; at median about 6 years, around 14 remained remitted and about 12 had progressed.

J gave up 7 bases and V 4 bases, and 5 bases lay outside the gene matches. There are 13 residues in the CDR3. Germline V gives CDR1 SGHRS, CDR2 YFSETQ. The chain has TRBV5-1 and TRBJ1-5; TRBD1 matches 7 bases. The receptor was isolated from a human donor with chronic lymphocytic leukemia. Sample: PBMCs, taken after 12 months of ibrutinib treatment. CDR3 DNA sequence: TGCGCCAGCAGCGGAGGACAGGACCAGCCCCAGCATTTT. Translating gives CASSGGQDQPQHF.